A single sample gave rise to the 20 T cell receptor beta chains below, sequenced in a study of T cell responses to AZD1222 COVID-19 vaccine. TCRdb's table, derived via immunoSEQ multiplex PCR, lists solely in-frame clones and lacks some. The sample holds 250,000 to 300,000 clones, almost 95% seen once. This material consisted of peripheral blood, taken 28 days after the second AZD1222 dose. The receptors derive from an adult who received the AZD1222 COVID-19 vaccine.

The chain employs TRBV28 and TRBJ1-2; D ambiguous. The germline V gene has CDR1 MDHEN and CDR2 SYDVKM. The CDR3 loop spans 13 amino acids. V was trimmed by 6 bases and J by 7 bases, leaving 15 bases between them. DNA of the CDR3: TGTGCCAGCAGGCAACTTTCCTTCTTTGGCTACACCTTC. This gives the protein CASRQLSFFGYTF.

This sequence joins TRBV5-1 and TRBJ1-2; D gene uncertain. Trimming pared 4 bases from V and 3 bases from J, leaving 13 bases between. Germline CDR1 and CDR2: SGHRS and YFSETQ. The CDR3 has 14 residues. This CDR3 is CASSLVDGDYGYTF. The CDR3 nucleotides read TGCGCCAGCAGCCTCGTCGACGGGGACTATGGCTACACCTTC.

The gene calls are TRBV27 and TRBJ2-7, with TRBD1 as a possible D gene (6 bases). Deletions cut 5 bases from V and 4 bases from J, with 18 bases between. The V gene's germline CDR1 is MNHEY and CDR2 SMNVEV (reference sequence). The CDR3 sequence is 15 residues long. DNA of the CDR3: TGTGCCAGCAGTCGTTGGGGGACAAACGTATACGAGCAGTACTTC. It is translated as CASSRWGTNVYEQYF.

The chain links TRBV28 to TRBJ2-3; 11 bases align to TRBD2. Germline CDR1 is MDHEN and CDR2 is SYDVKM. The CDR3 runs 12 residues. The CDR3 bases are TGTGCGGCTAGCGGGAGGCCCAATACGCAGTATTTT. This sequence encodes CAASGRPNTQYF.

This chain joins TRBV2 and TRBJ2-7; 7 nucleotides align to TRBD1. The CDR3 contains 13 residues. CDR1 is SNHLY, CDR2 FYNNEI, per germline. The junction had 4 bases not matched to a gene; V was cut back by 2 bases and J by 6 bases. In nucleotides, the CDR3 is TGTGCCAGCAGTGAATACAGGGGTGCCGAGCAGTACTTC. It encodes CASSEYRGAEQYF.

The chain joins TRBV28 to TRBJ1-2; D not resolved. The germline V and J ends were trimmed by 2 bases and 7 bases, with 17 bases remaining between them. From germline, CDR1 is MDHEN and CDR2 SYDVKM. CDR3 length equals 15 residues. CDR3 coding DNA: TGTGCCAGCAGTTTACATATAGAGGTCCTTGGTGGCTACACCTTC. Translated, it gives CASSLHIEVLGGYTF.

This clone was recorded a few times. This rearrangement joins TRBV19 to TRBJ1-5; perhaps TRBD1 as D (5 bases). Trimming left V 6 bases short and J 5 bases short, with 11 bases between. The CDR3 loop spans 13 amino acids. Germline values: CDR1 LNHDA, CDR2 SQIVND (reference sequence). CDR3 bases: TGTGCCAGTAGAACATGGGGGGATCAGCCCCAGCATTTT. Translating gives CASRTWGDQPQHF.

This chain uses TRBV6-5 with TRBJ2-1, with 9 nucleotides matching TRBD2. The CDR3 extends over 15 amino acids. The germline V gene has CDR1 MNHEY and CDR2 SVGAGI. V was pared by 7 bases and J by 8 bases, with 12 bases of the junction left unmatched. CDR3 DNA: TGTGCCAGCACCTCCGCCGGAGCGGGGGGCTATGAGCAGTTCTTC. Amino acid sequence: CASTSAGAGGYEQFF.

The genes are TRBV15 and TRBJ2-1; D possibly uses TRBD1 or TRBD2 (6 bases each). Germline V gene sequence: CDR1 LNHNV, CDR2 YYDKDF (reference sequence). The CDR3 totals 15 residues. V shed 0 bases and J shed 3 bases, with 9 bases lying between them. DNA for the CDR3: TGTGCCACCAGCAGAGATAAGGGGGGCTACAATGAGCAGTTCTTC. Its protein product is CATSRDKGGYNEQFF. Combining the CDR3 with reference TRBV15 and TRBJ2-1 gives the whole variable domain DAMVIQNPRYQVTQFGKPVTLSCSQTLNHNVMYWYQQKSSQAPKLLFHYYDKDFNNEADTPDNFQSRRPNTSFCFLDIRSPGLGDTAMYLCATSRDKGGYNEQFFGPGTRLTVL.

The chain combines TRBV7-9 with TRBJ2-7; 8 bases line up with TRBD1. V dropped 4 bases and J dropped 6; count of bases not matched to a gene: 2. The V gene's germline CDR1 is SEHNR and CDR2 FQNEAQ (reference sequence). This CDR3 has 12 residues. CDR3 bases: TGTGCCAGCAGCTATACAGGGGGCGAGCAGTACTTC. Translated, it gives CASSYTGGEQYF.

This CDR3 reads CASSWGGQDSLQQYF. The CDR3 nucleotides read TGTGCCAGCAGCTGGGGAGGACAGGACTCTTTACAGCAGTACTTC. This chain links TRBV5-4 with TRBJ2-7, with D possibly being TRBD1 (7 bases). The CDR3 length is 15 residues. V was clipped by 3 bases and J by 8 bases, with 21 bases between them. CDR1 is SGHNT and CDR2 is YYREEE in the germline V gene (reference sequence).

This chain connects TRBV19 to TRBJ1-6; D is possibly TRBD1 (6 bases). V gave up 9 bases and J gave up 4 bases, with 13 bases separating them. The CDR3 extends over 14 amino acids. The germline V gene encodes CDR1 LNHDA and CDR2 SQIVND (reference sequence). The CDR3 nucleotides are TGTGCCAGCCATGACACAGGGTATAATTCACCCCTCCACTTT. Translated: CASHDTGYNSPLHF. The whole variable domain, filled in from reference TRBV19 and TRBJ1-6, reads DGGITQSPKYLFRKEGQNVTLSCEQNLNHDAMYWYRQDPGQGLRLIYYSQIVNDFQKGDIAEGYSVSREKKESFPLTVTSAQKNPTAFYLCASHDTGYNSPLHFGNGTRLTVT.

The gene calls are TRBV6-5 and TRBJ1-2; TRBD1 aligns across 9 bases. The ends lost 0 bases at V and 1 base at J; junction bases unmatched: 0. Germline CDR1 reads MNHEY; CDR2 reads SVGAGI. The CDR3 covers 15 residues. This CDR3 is CASSYSGQGNYGYTF. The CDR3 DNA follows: TGTGCCAGCAGTTACTCGGGACAGGGTAACTATGGCTACACCTTC.

CDR3: CASSPQGGVYNEQFF. Written as DNA, the CDR3 is TGTGCCAGCAGTCCACAAGGGGGGGTTTACAATGAGCAGTTCTTC. This rearrangement joins TRBV2 to TRBJ2-1; perhaps TRBD2 as D (7 bases). Trimming shortened V by 5 bases and J by 4 bases, and 15 bases separated the two germline ends. The germline V gene encodes CDR1 SNHLY and CDR2 FYNNEI. The CDR3 spans 15 residues.

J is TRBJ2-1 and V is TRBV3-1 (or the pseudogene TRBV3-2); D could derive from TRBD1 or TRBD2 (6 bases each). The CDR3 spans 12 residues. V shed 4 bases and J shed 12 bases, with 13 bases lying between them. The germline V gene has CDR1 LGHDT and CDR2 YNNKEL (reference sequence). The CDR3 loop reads CASSLRLGGQFF. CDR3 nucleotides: TGTGCCAGCAGCCTACGACTAGGGGGGCAGTTCTTC.

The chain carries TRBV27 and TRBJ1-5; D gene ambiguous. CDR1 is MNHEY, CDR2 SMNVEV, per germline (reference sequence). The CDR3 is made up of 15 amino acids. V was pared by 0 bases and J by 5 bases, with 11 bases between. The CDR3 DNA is TGTGCCAGCAGTTTATCGAAGACGTCGCATCAGCCCCAGCATTTT. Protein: CASSLSKTSHQPQHF.

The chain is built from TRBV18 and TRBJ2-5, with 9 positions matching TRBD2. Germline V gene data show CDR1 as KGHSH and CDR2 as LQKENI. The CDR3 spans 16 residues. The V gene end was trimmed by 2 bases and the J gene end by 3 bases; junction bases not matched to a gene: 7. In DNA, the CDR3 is TGTGCCAGCTCACCAACACGTGCTAGCGGGGAAGAGACCCAGTACTTC. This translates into CASSPTRASGEETQYF.

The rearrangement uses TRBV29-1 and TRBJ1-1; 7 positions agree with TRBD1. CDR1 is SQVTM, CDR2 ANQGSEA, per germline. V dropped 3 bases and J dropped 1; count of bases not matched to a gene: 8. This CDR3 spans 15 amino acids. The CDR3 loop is CSVDIGQVGNTEAFF. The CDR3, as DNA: TGCAGCGTTGATATAGGACAGGTTGGGAACACTGAAGCTTTCTTT.

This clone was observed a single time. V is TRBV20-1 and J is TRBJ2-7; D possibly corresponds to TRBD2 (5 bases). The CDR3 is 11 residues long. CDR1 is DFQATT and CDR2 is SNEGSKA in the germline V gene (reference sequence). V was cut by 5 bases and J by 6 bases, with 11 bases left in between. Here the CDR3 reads CSAGRTREQYF. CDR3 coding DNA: TGCAGTGCTGGACGGACTCGCGAGCAGTACTTC.

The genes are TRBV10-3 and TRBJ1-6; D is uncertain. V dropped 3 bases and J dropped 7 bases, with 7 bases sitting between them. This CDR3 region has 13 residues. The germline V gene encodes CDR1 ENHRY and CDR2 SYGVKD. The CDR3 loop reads CAISDFSNSPLHF. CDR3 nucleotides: TGTGCCATCAGTGACTTTTCCAATTCACCCCTCCACTTT.